There are a few counts of the clone carrying this TCR beta chain. Its antigen is still unknown. Germline V gives CDR1 SGHRS, CDR2 YFSETQ. After removal of 4 bases from V and 1 base from J, the junction contained 9 bases not matched to a gene. CDR3 length: 16 residues. The data stem from a study of T and B cells in COVID-19 patients. Turning to the study itself: COVID-19 patients gave peripheral blood either during active infection or after recovery. Recovered patients mostly had mild to moderate COVID-19 managed as outpatients. Of around 21 active-infection patients, about 13 were critically ill with mechanical ventilation or extracorporeal membrane oxygenation. General study findings and limits: CD4+, regulatory T cell, CD8+ and sorted SARS-CoV-2-responsive or tetramer+ T cells were not yet sequenced.

TRB was amplified from approximately 250-480 ng of blood genomic DNA. BIOMED2 TRB-A/B primer pools were used in multiplex TRB PCR. TCRdb re-called the multiplex PCR reads with MiXCR, one entry per CDR3 protein. Altogether fewer than 15,000 distinct CDR3 sequences are present, roughly 27% being singletons, with the ten largest covering about 3.9%. Sequenced material: blood. This chain connects TRBV5-1 to TRBJ2-5; 8 bases are shared with TRBD2. The receptor was isolated from a human donor who had recovered from COVID-19. DNA for the CDR3: TGCGCCAGCAGCCCGGGTGGCAGCGGGGGCCAAGAGACCCAGTACTTC. It specifies CASSPGGSGGQETQYF.